This T cell receptor beta chain was found in a study of T cell responses to AZD1222 COVID-19 vaccine. Study-wide points: Donor demographics were predominantly white British with a female majority; clonal diversity may be underestimated.

The germline gives CDR1 MNHNS, CDR2 SASEGT. This CDR3 contains 15 residues. Trimming took 1 base from V and 5 from J, leaving 14 bases between them. Concerning this clone: Its antigen is not identified.

Generated by immunoSEQ multiplex PCR, the TCRdb table keeps only in-frame clones and is missing some. Of some 140,000 clones in the sample, about nine tenths are singletons; the top ten hold roughly 5.8%. The sample consisted of peripheral blood, taken on day 0 of MenACWY control vaccination. The chain employs TRBV6-1 and TRBJ2-5, with D tentatively TRBD1 or TRBD2 (5 bases each). The sequence came from an adult in good health. CDR3 sequence (DNA): TGTGCCAGCAGTGAAGGTGGCCAGGGCGGGGAGACCCAGTACTTC. This codes for CASSEGGQGGETQYF.